Each of the 11 T cell receptor beta chains below was sequenced from the same sample in a study of sequential checkpoint blockade in melanoma. This table comes from immunoSEQ multiplex PCR, and its TCRdb copy is limited to in-frame clones, with some not included. The sample has 15,000 to 20,000 clones, roughly two thirds seen once; the top ten hold roughly 10%. The treatment is: randomized to nivolumab then ipilimumab (arm A) or the reverse (arm B). The sample here was CD8+ T cells sorted from blood (inferred from file names), taken from a patient given nivolumab and ipilimumab in sequence. All receptors come from a human donor with melanoma.

The chain joins TRBV7-6 to TRBJ2-1, with D possibly TRBD2 on 6 matching bases. Germline values: CDR1 SGHVS, CDR2 FNYEAQ. CDR3 length: 12 amino acids. Between the trimmed V and J ends, which lost 5 bases and 10 bases, there was a span of 12 bases. CDR3 nucleotides: TGTGCCAGCAGCCTCGGAGGGAGCGAGCAGTTCTTC. This sequence encodes CASSLGGSEQFF.

V and J are TRBV30 and TRBJ2-7, with D unresolved. The germline V gene encodes CDR1 GTSNPN and CDR2 SVGIG (reference sequence). This CDR3 is built from 10 residues. V was cut by 1 base and J by 5 bases, with 3 bases left in between. This CDR3 is CAWSGHEQYF. The CDR3 bases are TGTGCCTGGAGTGGGCACGAGCAGTACTTC.

The J gene is TRBJ2-2, the V gene TRBV7-9, with 11 positions matching TRBD1. This CDR3 comprises 17 residues. Germline-derived CDR1 and CDR2 are SEHNR and FQNEAQ (reference sequence). J gave up 3 bases and V 5 bases, and 8 bases lay outside the gene matches. In DNA, the CDR3 is TGTGCCAGCAGCATTTTACCGGGACAGGGGGACACCGGGGAGCTGTTTTTT. It yields the protein CASSILPGQGDTGELFF.

The gene calls are TRBV4-1 and TRBJ1-1, with 7 bases identical to TRBD1. The CDR3 consists of 15 residues. In germline, CDR1 is MGHRA, CDR2 YSYEKL. V lost 4 bases, J lost 4 bases, and 9 bases stayed unmatched. CDR3 amino acids: CASSRTGQAGTEAFF. The CDR3 DNA sequence: TGCGCCAGCAGCCGAACCGGACAGGCGGGCACTGAAGCTTTCTTT.

The chain is built from TRBV2 and TRBJ2-1; D remains unclear. The germline gives CDR1 SNHLY, CDR2 FYNNEI. V gave up 0 bases and J gave up 8 bases, with 11 bases separating them. The length of the CDR3 is 14 residues. This chain's CDR3 is CASSEAVVSDEQFF. Here the CDR3 DNA reads TGTGCCAGCAGTGAAGCGGTCGTTAGTGATGAGCAGTTCTTC. Looking up the rest from reference TRBV2 and TRBJ2-1 gives the full variable domain: EPEVTQTPSHQVTQMGQEVILRCVPISNHLYFYWYRQILGQKVEFLVSFYNNEISEKSEIFDDQFSVERPDGSNFTLKIRSTKLEDSAMYFCASSEAVVSDEQFFGPGTRLTVL.

The V gene is TRBV27, the J gene TRBJ2-7; 13 nucleotides align to TRBD2. This CDR3 is 17 amino acids long. Germline CDR1 reads MNHEY; CDR2 reads SMNVEV (reference sequence). Trimming cost V 5 bases and J 4 bases; bases outside gene matches: 11. The CDR3 loop reads CASSPRWGTSGEYEQYF. The CDR3 nucleotides read TGTGCCAGCAGTCCCCGATGGGGGACTAGCGGGGAATACGAGCAGTACTTC.

The chain employs TRBV6-5 and TRBJ2-6; D not resolved. This CDR3 has 13 amino acids. Trimming took off 4 bases at V and 1 base at J, with 2 bases between the two ends. Germline V lookup: CDR1 MNHEY, CDR2 SVGAGI. For the CDR3, the DNA is TGTGCCAGCAGTTCGTCTGGGGCCAACGTCCTGACTTTC. Translating gives CASSSSGANVLTF.

This clone is classed as medium-sized. The gene calls are TRBV9 and TRBJ1-3; D gene ambiguous. Trimming cost V 4 bases and J 6 bases, with 14 bases left between them. The CDR3 runs 14 residues. CDR1 SGDLS and CDR2 YYNGEE come from the germline V gene. The CDR3 region has the DNA TGTGCCAGCAGCACTAGGACTAACCCAAACACCATATATTTT. Translation gives CASSTRTNPNTIYF.

V and J are TRBV7-2 and TRBJ2-7; 10 positions match TRBD2. Germline assignment: CDR1 SGHTA and CDR2 FQGNSA. Trimming cost V 3 bases and J 4 bases; bases outside gene matches: 6. The CDR3 is made up of 15 amino acids. CDR3 region: CASSFSGLANYEQYF. CDR3 in DNA: TGTGCCAGCAGCTTCTCGGGACTAGCGAATTACGAGCAGTACTTC.

CDR3: CSVPGGGGTGELFF. CDR3 bases: TGCAGCGTCCCCGGGGGGGGAGGCACCGGGGAGCTGTTTTTT. The gene calls are TRBV29-1 and TRBJ2-2; 8 bases are a match to TRBD2. This CDR3 region has 14 residues. Germline CDR1 reads SQVTM; CDR2 reads ANQGSEA. J was trimmed by 4 bases and V by 6 bases; bases with no gene match: 7.

By sample fraction, this clone is medium-sized. The rearrangement joins TRBV7-3 to TRBJ1-2, with a possible D match to TRBD1 (6 bases). V lost 1 base and J 8 bases, leaving 26 bases between the germline ends. The CDR3 totals 18 residues. Germline lookup yields CDR1 SGHTA and CDR2 FQGTGA. The CDR3 here is CASSLKSVTGKGSWGYTF. The CDR3 DNA is TGTGCCAGCAGCTTAAAGTCGGTGACAGGTAAGGGGTCTTGGGGCTACACCTTC.